Following are 3 T cell receptor beta chains from one sample sequenced in a study of cytomegalovirus exposure and HLA in healthy donors. Primers: 60 Vbeta forward and 13 Jbeta reverse. Libraries were prepared by immunoSEQ multiplex PCR; TCRdb keeps only in-frame clonotypes and omits some of them. The sample lists 120,000 or so clones, 75% to 90% seen once, with 8.8% in the top ten. The specimen was PBMCs. The receptor set was obtained from a female donor in good health and CMV-seropositive.

This clone occurred a few times. The chain recombines TRBV7-2 with TRBJ2-7; 11 bases align to TRBD2. The trim removed 4 bases at V and 2 bases at J, leaving 7 bases unmatched. Germline V gene data show CDR1 as SGHTA and CDR2 as FQGNSA. This CDR3 is built from 16 residues. CDR3 amino acids: CASSYTGTSGTYEQYF. The CDR3 region has the DNA TGTGCCAGCAGCTATACCGGGACTAGCGGCACCTACGAGCAGTACTTC.

V gene TRBV18 combines with J gene TRBJ2-2; no clear D gene. The CDR3 has 13 residues. Germline CDR1 reads KGHSH; CDR2 reads LQKENI. V shed 3 bases and J shed 8 bases, with 10 bases lying between them. DNA of the CDR3: TGTGCCAGCTCACCCCCGGTAACTGGGGAGCTGTTTTTT. This gives the protein CASSPPVTGELFF.

This clone was observed once. The chain carries TRBV5-4 and TRBJ1-1; 11 nucleotides agree with TRBD1. From germline, CDR1 is SGHNT and CDR2 YYREEE (reference sequence). This CDR3 spans 15 amino acids. V lost 3 bases, J lost 3 bases, and 4 bases stayed unmatched. The CDR3 region is CASSSRDRGDTEAFF. Here the CDR3 DNA reads TGTGCCAGCAGCTCCCGGGACAGGGGGGACACTGAAGCTTTCTTT.